The 22 T cell receptor beta chains reported below all come from one sample, sequenced in a study of T cells in Graves' hyperthyroidism and ophthalmopathy. The source material, RNA transcripts, was used to amplify TCR beta CDR3 regions. The HTBI set primed first-round TCR CDR3 RT-PCR. TCRdb reanalysed the multiplex PCR reads using MiXCR and keeps one entry per CDR3 protein. The sample carries about 700,000 distinct CDR3 sequences, around 15% recorded once. Sequencing was performed on blood. These receptors were obtained from a woman aged 18-29 years with Graves' hyperthyroidism.

This clonotype was seen repeatedly, ten times or more. The chain has TRBV6-2 or TRBV6-3 and TRBJ2-5, with 7 bases lining up with TRBD1. Germline CDR1 MNHEY, CDR2 SVGEGT. The CDR3 extends over 16 amino acids. V lost 2 bases to trimming and J lost 5 bases; unmatched junction nucleotides: 11. The CDR3 nucleotides read TGTGCCAGCAGTTACCATGGAGACAGGGTCGATGAGACCCAGTACTTC. This gives the protein CASSYHGDRVDETQYF.

This clonotype has a count of ten or more. V usage is TRBV11-2 and J usage is TRBJ1-2, with a weak D call TRBD1 (6 bases). CDR1 and CDR2 from the germline V gene are SGHAT and FQNNGV. There are 13 residues in the CDR3. V was clipped by 5 bases and J by 3 bases, with 10 bases between them. The CDR3 bases are TGTGCCAGCAGCCCGGACAGTCACTATGGCTACACCTTC. Amino acids: CASSPDSHYGYTF.

Only a few counts were recorded for this clonotype. The V gene is TRBV15, the J gene TRBJ2-7; D gene ambiguous. Germline CDR1 LNHNV, CDR2 YYDKDF (reference sequence). This CDR3 contains 12 residues. The V end lost 0 bases, the J end lost 6 bases, and 6 bases lay between the germline ends. The CDR3 sequence: CATSRDALEQYF. The DNA for the CDR3 is TGTGCCACCAGCAGAGATGCACTCGAGCAGTACTTC.

This clonotype was seen only a few times. The chain recombines TRBV19 with TRBJ1-5; 8 bases agree with TRBD1. The junction had 13 bases not matched to a gene; V was cut back by 5 bases and J by 7 bases. CDR3 size: 16 residues. Germline values: CDR1 LNHDA, CDR2 SQIVND (reference sequence). CDR3 in DNA: TGTGCCAGTAGTGGGGACGACAGGGGCGGGGACCAGCCCCAGCATTTT. Its protein is CASSGDDRGGDQPQHF. The full variable domain, in which reference TRBV19 and TRBJ1-5 provide the parts outside the CDR3, is DGGITQSPKYLFRKEGQNVTLSCEQNLNHDAMYWYRQDPGQGLRLIYYSQIVNDFQKGDIAEGYSVSREKKESFPLTVTSAQKNPTAFYLCASSGDDRGGDQPQHFGDGTRLSIL.

This chain links TRBV4-2 with TRBJ2-7; TRBD1 matches at 9 bases. The germline V gene encodes CDR1 LGHNA and CDR2 YNFKEQ. The CDR3 has 16 residues. J gave up 6 bases and V 3 bases, and 12 bases lay outside the gene matches. CDR3: CASSQLTGGSVSEQYF. The CDR3 DNA reads TGTGCCAGCAGCCAGCTAACAGGGGGCTCGGTGTCCGAGCAGTACTTC.

This clonotype showed up many times. The chain links TRBV5-1 to TRBJ2-5; TRBD2 matches at 10 bases. Germline V lookup: CDR1 SGHRS, CDR2 YFSETQ. The trim removed 7 bases at V and 4 bases at J, leaving 19 bases unmatched. The CDR3 spans 18 residues. The DNA of the CDR3 is TGCGCCAGCCGCTCCGGGACTAGCGCTCCATCCTGGGGAGAGACCCAGTACTTC. The encoded protein is CASRSGTSAPSWGETQYF.

This clonotype has only a few counts. The chain employs TRBV9 and TRBJ2-7, with 10 bases identical to TRBD1. Trimming removed 0 bases from V and 3 bases from J; junction bases left unmatched: 3. Germline assignment: CDR1 SGDLS and CDR2 YYNGEE. This CDR3 has 15 residues. In DNA form, the CDR3 reads TGTGCCAGCAGCGTAGGTGGACAGGGGGACTACGAGCAGTACTTC. Protein: CASSVGGQGDYEQYF.

This rearrangement joins TRBV7-9 to TRBJ1-5; D gene ambiguous. Germline CDR1 SEHNR, CDR2 FQNEAQ (reference sequence). Trimming removed 5 bases at V and 8 bases at J, with 10 bases between. CDR3 size: 12 residues. The CDR3 coding sequence is TGTGCCAGCAGCCGTTCCGATGAGCCCCAGCATTTT. Protein sequence: CASSRSDEPQHF.

This clonotype came up many times. The rearrangement uses TRBV28 and TRBJ2-1, with a weak D call TRBD2 (6 bases). This CDR3 is 13 amino acids long. Germline V CDR1 and CDR2: MDHEN, SYDVKM. V was clipped by 2 bases and J by 8 bases, with 10 bases between them. Written as DNA, the CDR3 is TGTGCCAGCAGTTTAGGGGGACTGTATGAGCAGTTCTTC. Translated, it gives CASSLGGLYEQFF.

In its sample, this clonotype was seen many times. V gene TRBV18 combines with J gene TRBJ1-5, with D perhaps TRBD1 (5 bases). The CDR3 is 16 amino acids. V was clipped by 2 bases and J by 1 base, with 12 bases between them. Germline-derived CDR1 and CDR2 are KGHSH and LQKENI. CDR3 in amino acids: CASSPRGPLSNQPQHF. The CDR3 coding sequence is TGTGCCAGCTCACCAAGGGGCCCATTGAGCAATCAGCCCCAGCATTTT.

In this sample, this clonotype turned up many times. V is TRBV13 and J is TRBJ1-4; 8 nucleotides match TRBD1. After removal of 9 bases from V and 3 bases from J, the junction contained 9 bases not matched to a gene. The CDR3 spans 15 residues. CDR1 and CDR2 from the germline V gene are PRHDT and FYEKMQ (reference sequence). DNA of the CDR3: TGTGCCAGTTCGACAGGGGATAAGGCTAATGAAAAACTGTTTTTT. Protein: CASSTGDKANEKLFF.

This clonotype was observed a few times. The chain joins TRBV18 to TRBJ2-7; 9 bases match TRBD1. The length of the CDR3 is 13 residues. The germline V gene has CDR1 KGHSH and CDR2 LQKENI. Trimming at V came to 1 base and at J to 7 bases, leaving 2 bases not matched to a gene. The CDR3 DNA follows: TGTGCCAGCTCACCACGGGACAGGGTGGAGCAGTACTTC. This encodes CASSPRDRVEQYF.

This clonotype was detected only a few times. This rearrangement joins TRBV28 to TRBJ1-5; D not resolved. The germline V gene has CDR1 MDHEN and CDR2 SYDVKM. The length of the CDR3 is 14 residues. V gave up 5 bases and J gave up 11 bases, with 19 bases separating them. The CDR3 spells CASSSRHLGEAQHF. As DNA, the CDR3 is TGTGCCAGCAGTAGTAGACACCTAGGCGAGGCCCAGCATTTT.

At least ten counts were recorded for this clonotype. This sequence joins TRBV6-1 and TRBJ2-7, with 8 bases identical to TRBD2. This CDR3 spans 16 amino acids. J gave up 4 bases and V 5 bases, and 13 bases lay outside the gene matches. Germline values: CDR1 MNHNS, CDR2 SASEGT. The CDR3 spells CASSTGGTHRGYEQYF. The CDR3 DNA reads TGTGCCAGCAGTACGGGGGGGACGCATAGAGGGTACGAGCAGTACTTC.

The J gene is TRBJ2-7, the V gene TRBV14; D is uncertain. The ends were cut back, 7 bases at V and 2 bases at J, with 12 bases in the middle. This CDR3 has 13 residues. Germline V gives CDR1 SGHDN, CDR2 FVKESK. The CDR3, as DNA: TGTGCCAGCAAAGAAGACGGAGCCTACGAGCAGTACTTC. Translation: CASKEDGAYEQYF.

The genes are TRBV12-3 or TRBV12-4 and TRBJ2-2, with D perhaps TRBD1 (6 bases). V gave up 6 bases and J gave up 4 bases, with 15 bases separating them. This CDR3 is built from 15 residues. CDR3 region: CASRLPQGRTGELFF. The CDR3 bases are TGTGCCAGCAGGCTCCCCCAGGGGCGCACCGGGGAGCTGTTTTTT.

This clonotype was counted ten times or more. The V gene is TRBV2, the J gene TRBJ1-4; D call uncertain. Germline V gene sequence: CDR1 SNHLY, CDR2 FYNNEI. Trimming took 8 bases from V and 8 from J, leaving 15 bases between them. The CDR3 is 13 amino acids. CDR3 in DNA: TGTGCCAGCCCGGGAGGTGGAGACGAAAAACTGTTTTTT. Residues: CASPGGGDEKLFF.

This clonotype was detected ten times or more. The chain has TRBV11-2 and TRBJ2-3; no clear D. The V gene's germline CDR1 is SGHAT and CDR2 FQNNGV. This CDR3 is 11 amino acids long. V was trimmed by 8 bases and J by 2 bases, leaving 5 bases between them. The CDR3 nucleotides are TGTGCCAGCGGGAACACAGATACGCAGTATTTT. Protein sequence: CASGNTDTQYF.

This clonotype was counted many times. At one end the junction does not follow the germline gene, possibly because of a read error. V usage is TRBV7-7 and J usage is TRBJ2-7, with TRBD1 identical over 10 bases. This CDR3 is built from 15 residues. Germline-derived CDR1 and CDR2 are SSHAT and FNYEAQ (reference sequence). Here the CDR3 DNA reads TGTGCTAGCAGCTTAGTAGGGACAGGGGAGTTCGAGCAGTACTTC. It codes for CASSLVGTGEFEQYF.

This clonotype came up many times. DNA for the CDR3: TGTGCCAGCAGTGAAGTTGGCAGGCCCAATCAGCCCCAGCATTTT. Its translation: CASSEVGRPNQPQHF. V usage is TRBV6-1 and J usage is TRBJ1-5, with D uncertain. The V gene's germline CDR1 is MNHNS and CDR2 SASEGT. CDR3 length equals 15 residues. Trimming stripped 1 base from V and 3 bases from J, with 10 bases between.

This clonotype was seen a few times. The chain recombines TRBV7-2 with TRBJ2-7; 7 bases agree with TRBD1. In germline, CDR1 is SGHTA, CDR2 FQGNSA. There are 14 residues in the CDR3. The trim removed 8 bases at V and 2 bases at J, leaving 9 bases unmatched. The CDR3 DNA is TGTGCCAGCGCCTCGACAGGGTTGACCTACGAGCAGTACTTC. Protein sequence: CASASTGLTYEQYF. Full variable domain (outside the CDR3, taken from reference TRBV7-2 and TRBJ2-7): GAGVSQSPSNKVTEKGKDVELRCDPISGHTALYWYRQSLGQGLEFLIYFQGNSAPDKSGLPSDRFSAERTGGSVSTLTIQRTQQEDSAVYLCASASTGLTYEQYFGPGTRLTVT.

This clonotype was recorded at least ten times. V and J are TRBV29-1 and TRBJ2-1; 7 nucleotides match TRBD1. V was pared by 4 bases and J by 3 bases, with 18 bases of the junction left unmatched. Germline loops: CDR1 SQVTM, CDR2 ANQGSEA. The CDR3 is 18 residues long. The CDR3 DNA sequence: TGCAGCGTTGTAGGGGGACAGAACATCGGAAGGTTCTACAATGAGCAGTTCTTC. Its translation: CSVVGGQNIGRFYNEQFF.